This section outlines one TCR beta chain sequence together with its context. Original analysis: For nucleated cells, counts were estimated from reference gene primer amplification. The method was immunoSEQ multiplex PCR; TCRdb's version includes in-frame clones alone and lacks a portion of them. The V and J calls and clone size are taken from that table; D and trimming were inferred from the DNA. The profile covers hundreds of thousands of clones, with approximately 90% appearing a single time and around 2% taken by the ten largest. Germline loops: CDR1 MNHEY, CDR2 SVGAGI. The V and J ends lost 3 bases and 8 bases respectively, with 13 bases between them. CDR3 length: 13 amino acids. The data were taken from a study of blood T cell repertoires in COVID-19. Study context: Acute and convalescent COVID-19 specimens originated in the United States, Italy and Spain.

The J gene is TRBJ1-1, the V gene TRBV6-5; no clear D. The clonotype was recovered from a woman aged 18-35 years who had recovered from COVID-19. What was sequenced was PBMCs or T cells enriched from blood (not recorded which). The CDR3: CASSYLGDTEAFF. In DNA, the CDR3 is TGTGCCAGCAGTTATCTCGGGGATACCGAAGCTTTCTTT.